Described below is a single TCR beta chain sequence and its context. The antigen is not known. Clones were sequenced by immunoSEQ multiplex PCR, and TCRdb holds only the in-frame ones, with some missing. This sample has 40,000 to 55,000 clones, with 85% to 90% found just once. The data were obtained in a study of PD-L1 blockade in urothelial cancer. On the study more broadly: Blood samples had a median of 141,255 T cells. Study findings and constraints: More expansion of tumor-associated blood clones, seen at 3 weeks, marked durable-benefit patients.

This sample's time point: pretreatment peripheral blood. There are 16 residues in the CDR3. Germline CDR1 SGHNT, CDR2 YYREEE (reference sequence). The ends lost 2 bases at V and 3 bases at J; junction bases unmatched: 6. Source: PBMCs, taken around atezolizumab (anti-PD-L1) treatment. This receptor was obtained from a man in his 60s with urothelial cancer. V is TRBV5-4 and J is TRBJ2-2; 8 nucleotides agree with TRBD1. The chain's CDR3 is CASSLTGGKDTGELFF. The CDR3 DNA reads TGTGCCAGCAGCTTAACAGGGGGGAAGGACACCGGGGAGCTGTTTTTT.